This T cell receptor beta chain was sequenced during a study of OX40 agonist ivuxolimab in advanced cancers. V lost 7 bases and J 8 bases, leaving 15 bases between the germline ends. Germline CDR1 and CDR2: SGHTA and FQGNSA. The CDR3 totals 13 residues. A history of autoimmune disease or systemic immunosuppression excluded patients. A remark on this clone: Its antigen is unknown.

The study, taken as a whole, reports: Expanded peripheral T-cell antigen specificity went undetermined.

Some clones are missing from TCRdb's copy, which holds only in-frame ones; the method was immunoSEQ multiplex PCR. The sample lists 65,000 to 95,000 clones; about 86% were seen once. Sequenced material: CD4+ or CD8+ T cells sorted from blood, taken in a trial of the OX40 agonist ivuxolimab. J is TRBJ2-1 and V is TRBV7-2; tentatively, D is TRBD2 (5 bases). The TCR comes from an adult with an advanced solid tumor such as melanoma, head and neck, liver or kidney cancer. CDR3 sequence (DNA): TGTGCCAGCAAAGGCGCGGGTTGGGATGAGCAGTTCTTC. This translates into CASKGAGWDEQFF.